This TCR beta chain was sequenced in a study of T cell repertoires in cytomegalovirus infection. Study in general: Public TCR beta signatures indicated both CMV infection and matching HLA type.

TCRdb used MiXCR to reprocess the reads, holding one entry per CDR3 protein. The sample records hundreds of thousands of distinct CDR3 sequences, roughly 30% being singletons. V was pared by 5 bases and J by 4 bases, with 17 bases between. The CDR3 totals 15 residues. Germline loops: CDR1 SGHTA, CDR2 FQGNSA. This clonotype has ten or more counts. The antigen is unknown. General study findings and limits: Clonotypes of TCR beta that were HLA-C-restricted and CMV-specific dominated the ex vivo response. Carriers of CMV and the relevant HLA type were discriminated by public TCR beta frequency.

This receptor was taken from a human donor in good health (CMV status not recorded). Some clones in this sample may be carry-over from other donors' samples. The sequenced sample was cultured PBMCs, obtained from culture after CMV antigen stimulation. This chain connects TRBV7-2 to TRBJ2-5, with a possible D match to TRBD1 (5 bases). Here the CDR3 reads CASSPRGLRVETQYF. The CDR3 DNA sequence: TGTGCCAGCAGCCCGCGAGGCCTCAGGGTAGAGACCCAGTACTTC.